This T cell receptor (beta chain) came from a study of blood T cell dynamics during melanoma immunotherapy. Study information: Patients with metastatic melanoma got pembrolizumab or nivolumab-ipilimumab as first-line care.

The time point here: week 3, after first cycle of checkpoint inhibitor. Samples come from before therapy and from week 3 after the first blockade cycle. Response was assessed by RECIST 1.1 at 12 weeks, except a couple of rapid progressors. The assay was immunoSEQ multiplex PCR, and TCRdb's table has in-frame clones only and misses some. The sample has more than 400 clones, just under 80% seen once. V trimming: 2 bases; J trimming: 0 bases; junction bases outside the gene matches: 3. This CDR3 has 16 residues. Germline V gene lookup returns CDR1 MRHNA and CDR2 SNTAGT. The chain is built from TRBV6-4 and TRBJ2-3, with 9 bases lining up with TRBD2. The receptor was isolated from a human donor with melanoma. Sample: central memory CD8+ T cells from blood, taken from a patient treated with checkpoint blockade. CDR3 loop: CASSDQTSGSTDTQYF. The CDR3 DNA reads as TGTGCCAGCAGTGACCAAACTAGCGGGAGCACAGATACGCAGTATTTT.